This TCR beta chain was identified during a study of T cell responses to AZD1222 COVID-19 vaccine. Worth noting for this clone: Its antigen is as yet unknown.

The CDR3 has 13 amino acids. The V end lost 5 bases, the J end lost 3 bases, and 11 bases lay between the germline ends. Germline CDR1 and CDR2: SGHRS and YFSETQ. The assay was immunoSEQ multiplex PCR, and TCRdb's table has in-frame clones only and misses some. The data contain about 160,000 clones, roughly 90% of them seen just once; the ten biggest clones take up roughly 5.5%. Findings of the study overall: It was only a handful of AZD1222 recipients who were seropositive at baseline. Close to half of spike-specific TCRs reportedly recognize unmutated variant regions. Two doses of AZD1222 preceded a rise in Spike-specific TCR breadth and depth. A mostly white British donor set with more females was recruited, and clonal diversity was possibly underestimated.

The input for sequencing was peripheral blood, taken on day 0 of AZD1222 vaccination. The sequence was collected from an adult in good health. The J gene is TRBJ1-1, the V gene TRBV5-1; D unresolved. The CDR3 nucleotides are TGCGCCAGCAGTCAACTTATCGACACTGAAGCTTTCTTT. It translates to CASSQLIDTEAFF.